These T cell receptor beta chains were read from a single sample in a study of T cells in Graves' hyperthyroidism and ophthalmopathy. MiXCR, applied by TCRdb to the multiplex PCR reads, yields one record per CDR3 protein. The sample holds a few hundred thousand distinct CDR3 sequences, nearly 15% seen once. Sample: blood. These receptors all stem from a woman aged 55-75 years with Graves' ophthalmopathy. CDR3s include the opening cysteine and the closing phenylalanine or tryptophan. Fields, in order: J gene, V gene, D gene, CDR3 protein. D genes are given only for firm matches.

J: TRBJ1-2; V: TRBV7-9; D: TRBD1; CDR3: CASGPAGDRLHGYTF
J: TRBJ2-7; V: TRBV19; D: NA; CDR3: CASSLPGRSYEQYF
J: TRBJ2-5; V: TRBV28; D: NA; CDR3: CASSPRDKQETQYF
J: TRBJ1-4; V: TRBV25-1; D: NA; CDR3: CASSAGVITNEKLFF
J: TRBJ2-1; V: TRBV6-1; D: NA; CDR3: CASSDPMGRSTYNEQFF
J: TRBJ2-7; V: TRBV28; D: NA; CDR3: CAGSSWHGQYF
J: TRBJ1-6; V: TRBV14; D: TRBD1; CDR3: CASSRDRGQVDSPLHF
J: TRBJ2-7; V: TRBV29-1; D: TRBD2; CDR3: CSVRGLAGVYEQYF
J: TRBJ1-5; V: TRBV6-1; D: TRBD1; CDR3: CASRGTGFGNQPQHF
J: TRBJ1-5; V: TRBV7-9; D: TRBD1; CDR3: CASSRGTDQPQHF
J: TRBJ1-1; V: TRBV6-4; D: TRBD1; CDR3: CASSEGQGTTEAFF
J: TRBJ2-5; V: TRBV7-2; D: NA; CDR3: CASSLARGLRGETQYF
J: TRBJ2-5; V: TRBV3-1; D: TRBD2; CDR3: CASSLGLAGLQETQYF
J: TRBJ2-2; V: TRBV5-1; D: NA; CDR3: CASSKAIGVGELFF
J: TRBJ2-2; V: TRBV12-3/TRBV12-4; D: NA; CDR3: CASPPEGQNTGELFF
J: TRBJ2-7; V: TRBV4-1; D: NA; CDR3: CASSPMGTDSYEQYF
J: TRBJ2-2; V: TRBV10-1; D: NA; CDR3: CASSDPGRGNTGELFF
J: TRBJ2-7; V: TRBV19; D: NA; CDR3: CASSRDKSSYEQYF
J: TRBJ1-6; V: TRBV20-1; D: NA; CDR3: CSARASGKSYNSPLHF
J: TRBJ2-5; V: TRBV7-8; D: TRBD2; CDR3: CASSFTGTSVETQYF
J: TRBJ2-3; V: TRBV7-9; D: NA; CDR3: CASSSRGKSSTDTQYF
J: TRBJ1-1; V: TRBV24-1; D: TRBD1; CDR3: CATSGTGNTEAFF
J: TRBJ2-2; V: TRBV27; D: NA; CDR3: CASSPNRDPGELFF
J: TRBJ2-1; V: TRBV3-1; D: TRBD2; CDR3: CASSLGTSGIRPEQFF
J: TRBJ2-1; V: TRBV5-1; D: NA; CDR3: CASSPPITRDFDEQFF
J: TRBJ2-6; V: TRBV19; D: NA; CDR3: CASSIRRGPSGANVLTF
J: TRBJ1-6; V: TRBV10-3; D: NA; CDR3: CATALSYNSPLHF
J: TRBJ2-5; V: TRBV4-1; D: NA; CDR3: CASSQASQETQYF
J: TRBJ1-1; V: TRBV24-1; D: NA; CDR3: CATSEGATEAFF
J: TRBJ2-7; V: TRBV20-1; D: TRBD2; CDR3: CSARDPSGGREYEQYF
J: TRBJ2-1; V: TRBV5-1; D: TRBD2; CDR3: CASSETSGRAGDEQFF
J: TRBJ2-7; V: TRBV27; D: NA; CDR3: CASSFWGREQYF
J: TRBJ1-5; V: TRBV7-8; D: TRBD1; CDR3: CASSLEGAHNQPQHF
J: TRBJ1-2; V: TRBV9; D: TRBD1; CDR3: CASSPGTAPNGYTF
J: TRBJ2-2; V: TRBV13; D: TRBD2; CDR3: CASSTGTSGISTGELFF
J: TRBJ1-5; V: TRBV6-1; D: NA; CDR3: CASGVLNQPQHF
J: TRBJ1-1; V: TRBV24-1; D: NA; CDR3: CATKQDLNTEAFF
J: TRBJ2-7; V: TRBV30; D: NA; CDR3: CAWGRDSAYEQYF
J: TRBJ1-4; V: TRBV6-9; D: NA; CDR3: CASSYPGLDEKLFF
J: TRBJ1-1; V: TRBV28; D: NA; CDR3: CASSLLGHPAEAFF
J: TRBJ2-5; V: TRBV24-1; D: NA; CDR3: CATSDSGHLKTQYF
J: TRBJ2-1; V: TRBV9; D: NA; CDR3: CASSLGTPYNEQFF
J: TRBJ2-7; V: TRBV28; D: TRBD1; CDR3: CTTGGVLGQYF
J: TRBJ1-5; V: TRBV15; D: NA; CDR3: CATSERLESGVGNQPQHF
J: TRBJ1-1; V: TRBV18; D: NA; CDR3: CASYLEGKAFF
J: TRBJ1-2; V: TRBV28; D: TRBD1; CDR3: CASSSPSQGLGYTF
J: TRBJ1-6; V: TRBV30; D: NA; CDR3: CAWSVRNLDSPLHF
J: TRBJ2-6; V: TRBV3-1; D: NA; CDR3: CASSQLGTGANVLTF
J: TRBJ2-6; V: TRBV7-9; D: NA; CDR3: CASSFSFSGANVLTF
J: TRBJ2-7; V: TRBV3-1; D: NA; CDR3: CASSRHKLYEQYF
J: TRBJ1-2; V: TRBV3-1; D: NA; CDR3: CASSHATGTPGYTF
J: TRBJ2-7; V: TRBV7-9; D: NA; CDR3: CASRDPGSHEQYF
J: TRBJ2-1; V: TRBV29-1; D: NA; CDR3: CSVDRDLYEQFF
J: TRBJ1-1; V: TRBV3-1; D: NA; CDR3: CASSPPGVNTEAFF
J: TRBJ2-4; V: TRBV20-1; D: NA; CDR3: CSARVGTLSPIAKNIQYF
J: TRBJ1-3; V: TRBV6-2/TRBV6-3; D: NA; CDR3: CASSYDWGNTIYF
J: TRBJ2-5; V: TRBV12-3/TRBV12-4; D: NA; CDR3: CASSIDPTFQETQYF